The present TCR beta chain was sequenced within a study of cytomegalovirus exposure and HLA in healthy donors. With 6 bases removed from V and 1 base from J, the gap between germline ends came to 13 bases. The CDR3 is made up of 15 amino acids. Germline CDR1 reads LNHDA; CDR2 reads SQIVND (reference sequence). Comment on this clone: Its matching antigen is unknown.

Use of 60 Vbeta and 13 Jbeta primers characterized the PCR. TCRdb's table, derived via immunoSEQ multiplex PCR, lists solely in-frame clones and lacks some. This sample has hundreds of thousands of clones, with approximately 90% found just once. Study outcomes and limitations: Versus the roughly 670-donor mean, an Asian-associated ancestry cluster reportedly showed fewer N-insertions in a later analysis.

This clonotype originated in a woman aged 18-35 years in good health and CMV-seronegative. The genes are TRBV19 and TRBJ1-3; D gene uncertain. Sequencing was carried out using PBMCs. The CDR3 loop is CASSYYGGSGNTIYF. Written as DNA, the CDR3 is TGTGCCAGTAGCTATTACGGAGGGTCTGGAAACACCATATATTTT. The entire variable domain, with the rest obtained from reference TRBV19 and TRBJ1-3, is as follows: DGGITQSPKYLFRKEGQNVTLSCEQNLNHDAMYWYRQDPGQGLRLIYYSQIVNDFQKGDIAEGYSVSREKKESFPLTVTSAQKNPTAFYLCASSYYGGSGNTIYFGEGSWLTVV.